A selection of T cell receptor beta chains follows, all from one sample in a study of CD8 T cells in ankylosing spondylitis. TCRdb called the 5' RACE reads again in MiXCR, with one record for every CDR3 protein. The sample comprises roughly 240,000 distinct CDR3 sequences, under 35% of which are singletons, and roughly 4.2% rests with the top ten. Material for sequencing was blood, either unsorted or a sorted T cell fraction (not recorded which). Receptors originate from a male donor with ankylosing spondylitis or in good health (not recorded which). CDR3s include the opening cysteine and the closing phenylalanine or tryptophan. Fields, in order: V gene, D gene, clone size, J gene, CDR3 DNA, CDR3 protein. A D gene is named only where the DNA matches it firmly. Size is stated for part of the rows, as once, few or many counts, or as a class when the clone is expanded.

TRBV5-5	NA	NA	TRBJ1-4	TGTGCCAGCAGCTTGTGGGACAACGAAAAACTGTTTTTT	CASSLWDNEKLFF
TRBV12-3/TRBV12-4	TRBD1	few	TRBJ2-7	TGTGCCAGCAGTCGATTAGGGGGCGGTTACGAGCAGTACTTC	CASSRLGGGYEQYF
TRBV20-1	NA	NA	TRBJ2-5	TGCAGTGCATCGGACACCTTGGAGACCCAGTACTTC	CSASDTLETQYF
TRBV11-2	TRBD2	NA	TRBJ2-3	TGTGCCAGCAGCCAGACTAGCGGGGCTCATACGCAGTATTTT	CASSQTSGAHTQYF
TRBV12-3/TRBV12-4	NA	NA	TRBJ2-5	TGTGCCAGCAGTTTAATTTTCCAAGAGACCCAGTACTTC	CASSLIFQETQYF
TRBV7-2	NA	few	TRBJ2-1	TGTGCCAGCAGCTTAGGTAGTATCGGTGAGCAGTTCTTC	CASSLGSIGEQFF
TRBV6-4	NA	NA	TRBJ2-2	TGTGCCAGCAGTGAAGGGGAGGCTGAGGCCGGGGAGCTGTTTTTT	CASSEGEAEAGELFF
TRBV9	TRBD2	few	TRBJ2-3	TGTGCCAGCAGCGTAGCTGCGGGGGGCCTCACAGATACGCAGTATTTT	CASSVAAGGLTDTQYF
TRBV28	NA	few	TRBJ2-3	TGTGCCAGCAACCTGCTTGGGGATACGCAGTATTTT	CASNLLGDTQYF
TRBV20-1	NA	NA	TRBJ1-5	TGCAGTGCTAGAGACAGGATGGGCAACCATCGGAGCAATCAGCCCCAGCATTTT	CSARDRMGNHRSNQPQHF
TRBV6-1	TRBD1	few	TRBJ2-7	TGTGCCAGCAGTGAGAGGGACAGGGGCTCCTACGAGCAGTACTTC	CASSERDRGSYEQYF
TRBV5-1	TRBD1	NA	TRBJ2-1	TGCGCCAGCAGGGGACAGGGTGCCTACAATGAGCAGTTCTTC	CASRGQGAYNEQFF
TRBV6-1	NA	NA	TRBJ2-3	TGTGCTGCCCGGGGAGATAACACAGATACGCAGTATTTT	CAARGDNTDTQYF
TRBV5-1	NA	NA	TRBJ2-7	TGCGCCAGCAGCCCTCGGCAGGTTTCCTACGAGCAGTACTTC	CASSPRQVSYEQYF
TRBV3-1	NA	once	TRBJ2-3	TGTGCCAGCAGCCAAGCAGGAGCTAGCACAGATACGCAGTATTTT	CASSQAGASTDTQYF
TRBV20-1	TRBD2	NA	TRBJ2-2	TGCAGTGCTAGAGCACCTAGCGGCGGGAATCAAGGCGGGGAGCTGTTTTTT	CSARAPSGGNQGGELFF
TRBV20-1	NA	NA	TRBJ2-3	TGCAGTGCTAGTTATCCGACAAGCACAGATACGCAGTATTTT	CSASYPTSTDTQYF
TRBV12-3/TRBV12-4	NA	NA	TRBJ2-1	TGTGCCAGCAGTTTATGGCAGGGAGGGGGCAATGAGCAGTTCTTC	CASSLWQGGGNEQFF
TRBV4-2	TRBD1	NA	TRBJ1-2	TGTGCCAGCAGCCAGGTGGACAGGTTCAGCTTC	CASSQVDRFSF
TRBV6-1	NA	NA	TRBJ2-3	TGTGCCAGCAGGCGTGGGGGGTTGGGGGAAACAGATACGCAGTATTTT	CASRRGGLGETDTQYF